These T cell receptor beta chains were read from a single sample in a study of T cell responses to AZD1222 COVID-19 vaccine. Profiled with immunoSEQ multiplex PCR; TCRdb holds only in-frame clones, not every one. The sample consists of under 200,000 clones, under 95% of them appearing once. The sequences come from peripheral blood, collected 28 days after the second AZD1222 dose. The receptors stem from an adult who received the AZD1222 COVID-19 vaccine. CDR3s include the opening cysteine and the closing phenylalanine or tryptophan.

V	J	CDR3
TRBV25-1	TRBJ2-1	CASSEGLRHIYNEQFF
TRBV2	TRBJ2-7	CASSEGGSKYEQYF
TRBV19	TRBJ2-2	CASSFQGQGFGTGELFF
TRBV29-1	TRBJ2-7	CSAAGGLFYEQYF
TRBV27	TRBJ2-1	CASSLNGLISSYNEQFF
TRBV6-4	TRBJ2-3	CASSDGRGAADTQYF
TRBV7-2	TRBJ2-6	CASSPAGGPTGANVLTF
TRBV11-2	TRBJ1-6	CASSPDRLNSPLHF
TRBV5-1	TRBJ2-7	CASSSTGTSGEQYF
TRBV10-3	TRBJ2-1	CAISDAITSGPLNEQFF
TRBV21-1	TRBJ1-6	CASSKGDRRNSPLHF
TRBV2	TRBJ1-3	CASRRQSSGNTIYF
TRBV27	TRBJ1-1	CASSLWPLNTEAFF
TRBV21-1	TRBJ1-6	CASSKAGTDNNNSPLHF
TRBV2	TRBJ2-1	CASRARGIPGEQFF
TRBV29-1	TRBJ2-1	CSVQGQGAAEQFF
TRBV7-9	TRBJ1-1	CASSSEGTEAFF
TRBV3-1/TRBV3-2	TRBJ2-1	CASSRIAGQQFF
TRBV7-8	TRBJ2-7	CASSLFGGLSSYEQYF
TRBV7-2	TRBJ2-1	CASSLVNSNEQFF
TRBV4-2	TRBJ1-5	CASSQDWGSQPQHF
TRBV6-2/TRBV6-3	TRBJ1-1	CASSYSEDEAFF
TRBV19	TRBJ1-1	CASSPRGDNTEAFF
TRBV6-4	TRBJ2-1	CASSEEQGGYNEQFF
TRBV3-1/TRBV3-2	TRBJ1-2	CASSPTGQGYYGYTF
TRBV5-5	TRBJ2-5	CASSPTGYEAETQYF
TRBV20-1	TRBJ1-5	CSASSLNQPQHF
TRBV24-1	TRBJ1-2	CATSDPDRNYGYTF
TRBV6-6	TRBJ1-1	CASSARTVNTEAFF
TRBV4-3	TRBJ2-3	CASSQVFLAGTDTQYF
TRBV19	TRBJ1-6	CASNRGRGVGPLHF